This entry lists 15 T cell receptor beta chains sequenced from one sample in a study of response to subunit inactivated influenza vaccine. Using its own MiXCR run on the RT-PCR reads, TCRdb lists one record per CDR3 protein. Of just over 300,000 distinct CDR3 sequences detected, around a fifth appear once; the ten largest clones hold 10% to 13%. The material was PBMCs from blood, obtained about 20 months after vaccination. The receptors shown here come from a man aged 50 to 69 who received an inactivated influenza vaccine.

In its sample, this clonotype was seen a few times. CDR3 coding DNA: TGTGCCATGGGGGCCGATTCGTACGAGCAGTACTTC. This encodes CAMGADSYEQYF. The genes are TRBV10-3 and TRBJ2-7; tentatively, D is TRBD1 (6 bases). The germline V gene has CDR1 ENHRY and CDR2 SYGVKD. The CDR3 consists of 12 residues. V gave up 9 bases and J gave up 4 bases, with 13 bases separating them.

The chain couples TRBV5-1 to TRBJ2-2; D unresolved. Germline V lookup: CDR1 SGHRS, CDR2 YFSETQ. This CDR3 has 13 residues. V lost 0 bases, J lost 7 bases, and 7 bases lay in between. CDR3 coding DNA: TGCGCCAGCAGCTTGGAATATATCGGGGAGCTGTTTTTT. This translates into CASSLEYIGELFF.

The chain joins TRBV15 to TRBJ1-5, with D unclear. CDR3 length equals 14 residues. Trimming took 2 bases from V and 4 from J, leaving 9 bases between them. Germline CDR1 LNHNV, CDR2 YYDKDF (reference sequence). CDR3 residues: CATSRPGGNQPQHF. CDR3 nucleotides: TGTGCCACCAGCAGACCGGGAGGGAATCAGCCCCAGCATTTT.

This sequence joins TRBV6-2 or TRBV6-3 and TRBJ1-5; no definite D call. V was clipped by 6 bases and J by 0 bases, with 18 bases between them. This CDR3 region has 17 residues. Looked up from germline, CDR1 is MNHEY and CDR2 is SVGEGT. This CDR3 is CASSPQRRLYSNQPQHF. The DNA of the CDR3 is TGTGCCAGCAGCCCCCAACGGAGGTTATATAGCAATCAGCCCCAGCATTTT.

This clonotype was counted at least ten times. V and J are TRBV12-3 or TRBV12-4 and TRBJ1-2; D not certain. Trimming took 6 bases from V and 3 from J, leaving 11 bases between them. The CDR3 loop spans 13 amino acids. The chain's CDR3 is CASSLSTDYGYTF. DNA for the CDR3: TGTGCCAGCAGCCTCTCGACGGACTATGGCTACACCTTC.

This clonotype was detected a few times. The rearrangement uses TRBV24-1 and TRBJ2-3; 9 bases fit TRBD1. The CDR3 has 17 residues. V lost 8 bases, J lost 4 bases, and 15 bases stayed unmatched. Germline V gives CDR1 KGHDR, CDR2 SFDVKD. Written as DNA, the CDR3 is TGTGCCACCACTTCGGGACAGGGCCCTTGGGGCGCAGATACGCAGTATTTT. This gives the protein CATTSGQGPWGADTQYF.

The rearrangement uses TRBV2 and TRBJ2-1; possible D gene TRBD1, 5 bases. CDR1 and CDR2 (germline): SNHLY, FYNNEI. The CDR3 is made up of 15 amino acids. V was clipped by 8 bases and J by 7 bases, with 21 bases between them. CDR3 loop: CASERTISNRNEQFF. In DNA form, the CDR3 reads TGTGCCAGCGAAAGGACCATAAGTAACAGGAATGAGCAGTTCTTC.

This clonotype has just one count. This chain connects TRBV2 to TRBJ2-5; no clear D. Trimming removed 3 bases at V and 1 base at J, with 15 bases between. Germline CDR1 and CDR2: SNHLY and FYNNEI. CDR3 length: 16 amino acids. CDR3 protein: CASSDEATSSQETQYF. CDR3 in DNA: TGTGCCAGCAGTGATGAGGCTACAAGCTCCCAAGAGACCCAGTACTTC. Using reference TRBV2 and TRBJ2-5 for the parts outside the CDR3, the full variable domain is EPEVTQTPSHQVTQMGQEVILRCVPISNHLYFYWYRQILGQKVEFLVSFYNNEISEKSEIFDDQFSVERPDGSNFTLKIRSTKLEDSAMYFCASSDEATSSQETQYFGPGTRLLVL.

To note about this clonotype: One end of the junction varies from germline; a read error may be responsible. The chain couples TRBV5-1 to TRBJ2-2; 7 nucleotides line up with TRBD1. CDR3 size: 15 residues. Germline V gene data show CDR1 as SGHRS and CDR2 as YFSETQ. CDR3 DNA sequence: TGTGCCAGCAGCCTGGGACAGACGAACACCGGGGAGCTGTTTTTT. Translated, it gives CASSLGQTNTGELFF.

This clonotype was counted between two and nine times. J is TRBJ2-2 and V is TRBV5-1; D remains ambiguous. The CDR3 runs 12 residues. Germline V gene lookup returns CDR1 SGHRS and CDR2 YFSETQ. V was clipped by 2 bases and J by 7 bases, with 6 bases between them. The CDR3 nucleotides are TGCGCCAGCAGCTTTCCGGACGGGGAGCTGTTTTTT. It yields the protein CASSFPDGELFF.

V gene TRBV5-1 combines with J gene TRBJ2-3; TRBD2 matches at 9 bases. The length of the CDR3 is 17 residues. The V segment lost 4 bases and the J segment 2 bases; nucleotides outside the gene matches: 11. CDR1 is SGHRS, CDR2 YFSETQ, per germline. The DNA of the CDR3 is TGCGCCAGCAGCCCGCTAGGGGGGACTAGCAACACAGATACGCAGTATTTT. It codes for CASSPLGGTSNTDTQYF.

The V gene is TRBV4-3, the J gene TRBJ1-2; D gene unclear. Deletions cut 2 bases from V and 2 bases from J, with 12 bases between. The CDR3 is made up of 15 amino acids. Germline CDR1 reads LGHNA; CDR2 reads YSLEER. CDR3 residues: CASSQYVTGNYGYTF. The CDR3 region has the DNA TGCGCCAGCAGCCAATACGTGACGGGGAACTATGGCTACACCTTC.

The chain links TRBV7-8 to TRBJ2-3; 8 positions match TRBD2. CDR1 and CDR2 from the germline V gene are SGHVS and FQNEAQ. The CDR3 totals 17 residues. The ends lost 1 base at V and 4 bases at J; junction bases unmatched: 10. The CDR3 coding sequence is TGTGCCAGCAGCTTAGGGACTAGCTTTCGGGTCTCAGATACGCAGTATTTT. Encoded protein: CASSLGTSFRVSDTQYF.

The chain combines TRBV7-8 with TRBJ2-7; 11 bases match TRBD2. The length of the CDR3 is 17 residues. Germline assignment: CDR1 SGHVS and CDR2 FQNEAQ. J was trimmed by 5 bases and V by 0 bases; bases with no gene match: 9. The chain's CDR3 is CASSLAGLAGGVDEQYF. For the CDR3, the DNA is TGTGCCAGCAGCTTAGCTGGCCTAGCGGGAGGTGTAGACGAGCAGTACTTC. Together with reference TRBV7-8 and TRBJ2-7, the CDR3 gives the full variable domain: GAGVSQSPRYKVAKRGQDVALRCDPISGHVSLFWYQQALGQGPEFLTYFQNEAQLDKSGLPSDRFFAERPEGSVSTLKIQRTQQEDSAVYLCASSLAGLAGGVDEQYFGPGTRLTVT.

The table lists this clonotype with a few counts. The genes are TRBV4-3 and TRBJ2-2; 10 nucleotides align to TRBD1. The CDR3 consists of 19 residues. V shed 0 bases and J 3 bases; nucleotides not matched to a gene: 10. Germline V gene data show CDR1 as LGHNA and CDR2 as YSLEER. Here the CDR3 DNA reads TGCGCCAGCAGCCAAGAGGGACAGGGGCCGATATATGACACCGGGGAGCTGTTTTTT. This codes for CASSQEGQGPIYDTGELFF.